These T cell receptor beta chains were read from a single sample in a study of T cells in tumors after PD-1 blockade. Method: immunoSEQ multiplex PCR; TCRdb's copy keeps in-frame clones and lacks some. The data show roughly 3,600 clones, roughly two thirds seen once. This material consisted of tumor tissue, taken before anti-PD-1 treatment. These receptors all stem from a human donor with basal cell carcinoma. Each CDR3 is given with its conserved first and last residue. A D gene is named only where the DNA matches it firmly. The listing skips clone size in some rows; elsewhere it reads once, few, many or a size class.

J gene | clone size | V gene | D gene | CDR3 protein | CDR3 DNA
TRBJ2-1 | . | TRBV7-9 | . | CASSLGYLGVQFF | TGTGCCAGCAGCTTAGGGTATTTAGGAGTGCAGTTCTTC
TRBJ2-7 | medium-sized | TRBV7-9 | TRBD1 | CASSSLRTGETYEQYF | TGTGCCAGCAGTTCTCTACGGACAGGGGAGACCTACGAGCAGTACTTC
TRBJ2-7 | . | TRBV29-1 | TRBD1 | CSVEGEGAFQEQYF | TGCAGCGTTGAAGGCGAGGGGGCGTTTCAGGAGCAGTACTTC
TRBJ1-2 | . | TRBV19 | . | CASSPGGAGAYGYTF | TGTGCCAGTAGCCCTGGGGGGGCAGGGGCGTATGGCTACACCTTC
TRBJ2-5 | . | TRBV7-3 | TRBD2 | CASSLTGAGRGETQYF | TGTGCCAGCAGCTTAACAGGGGCCGGGAGGGGAGAGACCCAGTACTTC
TRBJ2-3 | . | TRBV14 | TRBD2 | CASSPILAGGTDTQYF | TGTGCCAGCAGCCCTATCCTAGCGGGAGGCACAGATACGCAGTATTTT